The subject of this entry is one T cell receptor (beta chain). Antigen unknown. This CDR3 spans 15 amino acids. J was trimmed by 3 bases and V by 2 bases; bases with no gene match: 7. CDR1 SGHDT and CDR2 YYEEEE come from the germline V gene. The PCR had 60 Vbeta and 13 Jbeta primers. Assay: immunoSEQ multiplex PCR; the TCRdb copy retains only in-frame clones and omits some. The table lists 200,000 to 250,000 clones, roughly 84% of them singletons, with roughly 0.7% in the top ten. This sample was included in a study of cytomegalovirus exposure and HLA in healthy donors. The overall study: Researchers found that about 82% of over 350 genotyped donors fell within the Caucasian-associated ancestry cluster.

Study results and caveats: It was reported that the classifier diagnosed cytomegalovirus status with high specificity and sensitivity in both the original and validation cohorts.

Sequenced input: PBMCs. V and J are TRBV5-6 and TRBJ1-1, with 7 bases identical to TRBD1. This clonotype originated in a boy aged 2 to 9 in good health and CMV-seronegative. This chain's CDR3 is CASSFFGRGDTEAFF. In DNA, the CDR3 is TGTGCCAGCAGCTTTTTCGGCAGGGGGGACACTGAAGCTTTCTTT.